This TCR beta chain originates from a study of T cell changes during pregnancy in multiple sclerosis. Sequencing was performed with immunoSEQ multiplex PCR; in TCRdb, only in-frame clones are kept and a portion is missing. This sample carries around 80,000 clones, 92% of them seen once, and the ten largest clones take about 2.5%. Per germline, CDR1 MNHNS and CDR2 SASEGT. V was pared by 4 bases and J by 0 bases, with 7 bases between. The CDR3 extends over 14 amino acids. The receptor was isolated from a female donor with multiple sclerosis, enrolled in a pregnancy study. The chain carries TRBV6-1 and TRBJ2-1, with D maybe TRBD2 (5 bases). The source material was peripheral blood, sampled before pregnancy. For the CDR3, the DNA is TGTGCCAGCAGTGTGGGGAGCTCCTACAATGAGCAGTTCTTC. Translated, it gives CASSVGSSYNEQFF.